This T cell receptor beta chain came from a study of response to subunit inactivated influenza vaccine. Study findings and constraints: That few new T cells are recruited by each seasonal influenza vaccination was the authors' suggestion.

Germline assignment: CDR1 LNHDA and CDR2 SQIVND (reference sequence). The CDR3 sequence is 13 residues long. The V and J ends lost 5 bases and 9 bases respectively, with 16 bases between them. This clonotype came up a few times. Its antigen is not identified. In TCRdb, the RT-PCR reads were re-called with MiXCR into one record per CDR3 protein. The sample holds around 580,000 distinct CDR3 sequences, 12% seen once. This receptor was identified in a man aged 45-65 years who received an inactivated influenza vaccine. This chain links TRBV19 with TRBJ1-2; no definite D call. The input for sequencing was PBMCs from blood, taken on the day of vaccination. The CDR3 region is CASSLGGAVSYTF. CDR3 coding DNA: TGTGCCAGTAGTCTGGGCGGCGCCGTAAGCTACACCTTC.